This T cell receptor (beta chain) stems from a study of T cell responses to AZD1222 COVID-19 vaccine. This clone appeared a single time. Antigen specificity is unknown. The CDR3 has 16 amino acids. CDR1 is LGHNA and CDR2 is YSLEER in the germline V gene. Trimming took 4 bases from V and 4 from J, leaving 19 bases between them. Clones were read by immunoSEQ multiplex PCR, and TCRdb kept only the in-frame ones, dropping some. The sample lists around 150,000 clones; 90% to 95% were seen once. Broader study findings: Baseline serology detected seropositivity in only 5 to 7 AZD1222 recipients. Clonal diversity was possibly underestimated, and the donors were mostly white British, with more females. Repertoire collection took place solely once the T cell response had peaked. After two AZD1222 doses, spike-specific TCR breadth and depth rose versus day 0.

The clonotype was recovered from an adult who received the AZD1222 COVID-19 vaccine. The chain uses TRBV4-3 and TRBJ1-1; perhaps TRBD1 as D (6 bases). Material: peripheral blood, obtained 28 days after the second AZD1222 dose. The CDR3 DNA follows: TGCGCCAGCAGCCGCGACCTCCACAGGGTGTTCACTGAAGCTTTCTTT. This sequence encodes CASSRDLHRVFTEAFF.